These 17 T cell receptor beta chains were sequenced from one sample in a study of T cells in Graves' hyperthyroidism and ophthalmopathy. TCR beta CDR3 sequences were amplified from RNA transcripts. During a first-round RT-PCR of the TCR CDR3, the HTBI primer set was used. TCRdb fed the multiplex PCR reads into MiXCR, producing one record per CDR3 protein. The sample records hundreds of thousands of distinct CDR3 sequences, over 35% being singletons. The sequenced material came from blood. Every receptor here comes from a young man with Graves' hyperthyroidism.

The chain joins TRBV20-1 to TRBJ1-1; perhaps TRBD1 as D (5 bases). The length of the CDR3 is 13 residues. Germline lookup yields CDR1 DFQATT and CDR2 SNEGSKA (reference sequence). V gave up 7 bases and J gave up 1 base, with 13 bases separating them. CDR3 protein: CSGDRTSNTEAFF. CDR3 sequence (DNA): TGCAGTGGAGACAGAACTTCGAACACTGAAGCTTTCTTT.

J is TRBJ1-1 and V is TRBV4-1; 9 bases align to TRBD1. Germline lookup yields CDR1 MGHRA and CDR2 YSYEKL. This CDR3 has 14 amino acids. J was trimmed by 6 bases and V by 3 bases; bases with no gene match: 5. The CDR3 nucleotides are TGCGCCAGCAGCCAGGGACAGGGTCAGGCTGAAGCTTTCTTT. Protein product: CASSQGQGQAEAFF.

V and J are TRBV29-1 and TRBJ1-1; D may be TRBD1 (6 bases). Per germline, CDR1 SQVTM and CDR2 ANQGSEA. Deletions cut 8 bases from V and 0 bases from J, with 10 bases between. The CDR3 is 12 residues long. CDR3 region: CSRGAMNTEAFF. The DNA of the CDR3 is TGCAGCCGGGGGGCCATGAACACTGAAGCTTTCTTT.

This clonotype has only a few counts. V gene TRBV2 combines with J gene TRBJ2-2; D could derive from TRBD1 or TRBD2 (5 bases each). The CDR3 totals 16 residues. Trimming removed 1 base at V and 4 bases at J, with 13 bases between. Germline CDR1 reads SNHLY; CDR2 reads FYNNEI. CDR3 loop: CASSEDIWGSTGELFF. CDR3 bases: TGTGCCAGCAGTGAAGATATATGGGGGTCCACCGGGGAGCTGTTTTTT.

This CDR3 reads CAISEYGRDTEAFF. The CDR3 DNA reads as TGTGCCATCAGTGAGTACGGCAGGGACACTGAAGCTTTCTTT. The rearrangement uses TRBV10-3 and TRBJ1-1; TRBD1 is a possible D gene (5 bases). There are 14 residues in the CDR3. Trimming pared 1 base from V and 3 bases from J, leaving 9 bases between. The germline gives CDR1 ENHRY, CDR2 SYGVKD.

The chain has TRBV20-1 and TRBJ2-7; D is unresolved. In germline, CDR1 is DFQATT, CDR2 SNEGSKA (reference sequence). V lost 0 bases to trimming and J lost 6 bases, with 15 bases between them. The CDR3 runs 14 residues. The CDR3 nucleotides read TGCAGTGCTAGAGATATTGGGGTCTGGGGCGAGCAGTACTTC. Protein: CSARDIGVWGEQYF.

This clonotype was observed many times. V usage is TRBV20-1 and J usage is TRBJ2-5; 12 nucleotides agree with TRBD2. CDR1 is DFQATT and CDR2 is SNEGSKA in the germline V gene (reference sequence). V trimming: 1 base; J trimming: 2 bases; junction bases outside the gene matches: 2. The CDR3 length is 15 residues. The CDR3 here is CSARGTSGAQETQYF. The DNA of the CDR3 is TGCAGTGCTAGAGGGACTAGCGGGGCGCAAGAGACCCAGTACTTC.

This clonotype was detected ten times or more. The chain links TRBV29-1 to TRBJ1-3, with TRBD1 matching over 7 bases. Germline CDR1 is SQVTM and CDR2 is ANQGSEA. The ends lost 0 bases at V and 10 bases at J; junction bases unmatched: 9. The CDR3 totals 14 residues. The CDR3: CSVEDRDRAGTIYF. CDR3 nucleotide sequence: TGCAGCGTTGAAGATCGTGACAGGGCAGGTACCATATATTTT.

This clonotype was observed many times. This chain connects TRBV7-9 to TRBJ1-1, with 7 bases identical to TRBD1. This CDR3 is built from 13 residues. The germline CDR1 and CDR2 sequences are SEHNR and FQNEAQ (reference sequence). V lost 7 bases, J lost 8 bases, and 10 bases stayed unmatched. For the CDR3, the DNA is TGTGCCAGCACTCGCCACCGGGACAGCGAAGCTTTCTTT. It codes for CASTRHRDSEAFF.

The J gene is TRBJ2-7, the V gene TRBV12-3 or TRBV12-4; weak D call: TRBD1 (6 bases). The CDR3 sequence is 14 residues long. The V end lost 6 bases, the J end lost 2 bases, and 14 bases lay between the germline ends. The CDR3 DNA sequence: TGTGCCAGCAGGACAACAGGGCTTCCCTACGAGCAGTACTTC. Translating gives CASRTTGLPYEQYF.

This chain joins TRBV6-2 or TRBV6-3 and TRBJ2-5; TRBD1 or TRBD2 may be the D gene (5 bases each). Germline V lookup: CDR1 MNHEY, CDR2 SVGEGT. The CDR3 loop spans 14 amino acids. V was pared by 2 bases and J by 9 bases, with 16 bases between. The CDR3 DNA sequence: TGTGCCAGCAGTTACGGGGGACCCTCCGGGGCCCAGTACTTC. It is translated as CASSYGGPSGAQYF.

The rearrangement joins TRBV7-2 to TRBJ1-1; the match to TRBD1 covers 9 bases. The CDR3 spans 15 residues. V was pared by 4 bases and J by 3 bases, with 6 bases of the junction left unmatched. Germline CDR1 reads SGHTA; CDR2 reads FQGNSA. CDR3 nucleotides: TGTGCCAGCAGCTGGTCCGGGACAGGGTACACTGAAGCTTTCTTT. As protein: CASSWSGTGYTEAFF.

The genes are TRBV6-5 and TRBJ1-4; D is unclear. The V and J ends lost 5 bases and 10 bases respectively, with 17 bases between them. The CDR3 covers 14 residues. CDR1 MNHEY and CDR2 SVGAGI come from the germline V gene. CDR3 sequence reads: CASSEDPGPRKLFF. The CDR3 nucleotides read TGTGCCAGCAGTGAAGACCCGGGTCCGAGAAAACTGTTTTTT.

With respect to this clonotype: A much more abundant neighbour one base away suggests this may be a read error. This chain joins TRBV7-3 and TRBJ1-1, with 7 bases identical to TRBD1. The CDR3 sequence is 17 residues long. The ends lost 8 bases at V and 3 bases at J; junction bases unmatched: 18. Germline V gene lookup returns CDR1 SGHTA and CDR2 FQGTGA. The CDR3 here is CASGPYTITGDDTEAFF. The CDR3 DNA follows: TGTGCCAGCGGCCCATATACAATCACAGGGGATGACACTGAAGCTTTCTTT. Full variable domain (missing parts from reference TRBV7-3 and TRBJ1-1): GAGVSQTPSNKVTEKGKYVELRCDPISGHTALYWYRQSLGQGPEFLIYFQGTGAADDSGLPNDRFFAVRPEGSVSTLKIQRTERGDSAVYLCASGPYTITGDDTEAFFGQGTRLTVV.

As concerns this clonotype: With a much larger clone just one base away, this may be a read error. This CDR3 is missing its conserved last phenylalanine or tryptophan, likely due to a read error. The V call is TRBV29-1, the J call TRBJ1-5; TRBD1 is a possible D gene (5 bases). The CDR3 extends over 12 amino acids. V gave up 7 bases and J gave up 7 bases, with 14 bases separating them. Germline values: CDR1 SQVTM, CDR2 ANQGSEA. This chain's CDR3 is CSAGTLGQPQHL. The CDR3 DNA reads as TGCAGCGCCGGGACGTTGGGACAGCCCCAGCATTTA.

This clonotype was seen only a few times. CDR3 loop: CASRRGSDTGELFF. CDR3 coding DNA: TGTGCCAGTCGCCGGGGCTCGGACACCGGGGAGCTGTTTTTT. V is TRBV19 and J is TRBJ2-2; the D gene could be TRBD1 or TRBD2 (5 bases each). Germline values: CDR1 LNHDA, CDR2 SQIVND (reference sequence). The germline V and J ends were trimmed by 8 bases and 3 bases, with 13 bases remaining between them. The CDR3 spans 14 residues.

A note on this clonotype: This may stem from a read error, because a much larger clone lies one nucleotide away. The rearrangement links TRBV2 to TRBJ2-2; D gene uncertain. Looked up from germline, CDR1 is SNHLY and CDR2 is FYNNEI. The CDR3 is 14 amino acids. Deletions cut 3 bases from V and 1 base from J, with 6 bases between. CDR3 sequence reads: CASSEYENTGELFF. For the CDR3, the DNA is TGTGCCAGCAGTGAGTACGAGAACACCGGGGAGCTGTTTTTT.